The clone carrying this TCR beta chain was counted many times. Amplification from RNA transcripts yielded the TCR beta CDR3 regions. Investigators did first-round RT-PCR with HTBI primers, then second-round multiplex PCR. TCRdb independently ran MiXCR on the multiplex PCR reads; one entry per CDR3 protein. The data show about 400,000 distinct CDR3 sequences, 15% seen once. Trimming took 4 bases from V and 9 from J, leaving 21 bases between them. The CDR3 covers 15 residues. Germline V gene lookup returns CDR1 SGHNT and CDR2 YENEEA. This sample is part of a study of Graves' ophthalmopathy and Graves' hyperthyroidism.

The specimen was peripheral blood. The chain combines TRBV11-3 with TRBJ1-1; no reliable D call. The sequence was obtained from a woman aged 18-30 years with stable Graves' hyperthyroidism. DNA of the CDR3: TGTGCCAGCAGCTCAGCCGGGAGCGGCGTCTCGAAAGCTTTCTTT. It encodes CASSSAGSGVSKAFF.